The rows below give T cell receptor beta chains drawn from one sample of a study of chemoradiotherapy in HPV16-positive cancers. Using immunoSEQ multiplex PCR, the repertoire was profiled, and TCRdb retains in-frame clones only, with some absent. The sample holds tens of thousands of clones; 70% to 90% are singletons and the top ten take around 4.9%. Here the sequenced sample was blood, taken from a patient who underwent chemoradiotherapy. These receptors all come from a human donor with HPV-associated anogenital cancer. CDR3s include the opening cysteine and the closing phenylalanine or tryptophan. Expanded clones get a size class; other rows say once, few or many, or leave the size out.

>.|16|TRBV4-3
CASSQVPGRRDSPLHF
>.|14|TRBV18
CASSPRDTTGEQFF
>.|15|TRBV7-9
CASSRSQGPLSEQFF
>.|14|TRBV9
CASSVGAQVGEQYF
>.|12|TRBV7-9
CASSLKGYGYTF
>.|14|TRBV2
CASSGQGARETQYF
>.|17|TRBV25-1
CASSEHPGRNSGNTIYF
>medium-sized|12|TRBV6-1
CASSPRNNEQFF
>.|16|TRBV7-8
CASSLWAGNEGYEQYF
>.|17|TRBV5-1
CASSSVLDPVLSNEQFF
>few|15|TRBV15
CATSRGDRETGELFF
>few|14|TRBV6-5
CASTGAEGNQPQHF
>.|14|TRBV28
CASTRFRGRGGYTF
>.|16|TRBV7-2
CASSPKGVSYNSPLHF
>.|14|TRBV11-2
CASSFGGENTEAFF
>.|15|TRBV18
CASSPPARVSYGYTF
>few|14|TRBV6-1
CAGAARGQTYGYTF
>.|14|TRBV6-6
CASRAGSETGELFF
>.|15|TRBV29-1
CSVEGGGGQSTEAFF